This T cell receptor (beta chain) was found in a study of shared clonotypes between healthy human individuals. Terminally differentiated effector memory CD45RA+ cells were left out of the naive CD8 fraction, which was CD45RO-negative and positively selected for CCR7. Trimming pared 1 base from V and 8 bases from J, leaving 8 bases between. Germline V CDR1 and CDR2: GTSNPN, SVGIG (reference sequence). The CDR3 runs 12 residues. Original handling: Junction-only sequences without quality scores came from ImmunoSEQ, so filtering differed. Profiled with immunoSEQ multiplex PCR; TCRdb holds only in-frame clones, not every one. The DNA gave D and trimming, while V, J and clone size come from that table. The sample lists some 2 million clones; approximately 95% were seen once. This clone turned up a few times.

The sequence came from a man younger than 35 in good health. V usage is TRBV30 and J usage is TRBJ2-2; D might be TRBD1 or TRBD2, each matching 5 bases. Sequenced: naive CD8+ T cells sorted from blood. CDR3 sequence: CAWSAGRGELFF. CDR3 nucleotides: TGTGCCTGGAGTGCAGGGAGAGGGGAGCTGTTTTTT.